Shown below are 20 T cell receptor beta chains from a single sample sequenced in a study of cytomegalovirus exposure and HLA in healthy donors. 60 Vbeta and 13 Jbeta primers were used in PCR. Data came from immunoSEQ multiplex PCR; TCRdb stores just in-frame clones and leaves some out. The data show approximately 100,000 clones, under 80% seen once. The sequencing input was PBMCs. These receptors were taken from a woman under 30 in good health and CMV-seropositive.

This clone was counted only a few times. At the DNA level, this CDR3 is encoded by other sequences in the same sample as well. J is TRBJ1-2 and V is TRBV4-3, with 7 bases matching TRBD1. The CDR3 length is 18 residues. The germline gives CDR1 LGHNA, CDR2 YSLEER. V was clipped by 0 bases and J by 5 bases; unmatched bases: 15. The CDR3, as DNA: TGCGCCAGCAGCCAAGAAATAGTTTGGAGACAGGGAGCATATGGCTACACCTTC. Residues: CASSQEIVWRQGAYGYTF.

On this clone itself: Mismatch with germline at one junction end may stem from a read error. CDR3 loop: CASSLELESHNEQFF. The CDR3, as DNA: TGTGCTAGCAGCTTAGAATTAGAAAGTCACAATGAGCAGTTCTTC. This sequence joins TRBV7-7 and TRBJ2-1; D call uncertain. Germline V gene data show CDR1 as SSHAT and CDR2 as FNYEAQ (reference sequence). The CDR3 spans 15 residues.

The chain links TRBV18 to TRBJ2-7, with D unresolved. V was pared by 6 bases and J by 6 bases, with 9 bases between. The CDR3 is 11 residues long. The germline gives CDR1 KGHSH, CDR2 LQKENI. CDR3: CASSSRSEQYF. CDR3 DNA: TGTGCCAGCTCCAGCAGGTCCGAGCAGTACTTC.

The V gene is TRBV18, the J gene TRBJ2-2, with unresolved D. The CDR3 runs 13 residues. V dropped 0 bases and J dropped 4 bases, with 3 bases sitting between them. Germline CDR1 is KGHSH and CDR2 is LQKENI. The chain's CDR3 is CASSPPSTGELFF. The CDR3 nucleotides read TGTGCCAGCTCACCACCTAGCACCGGGGAGCTGTTTTTT.

This chain joins TRBV7-2 and TRBJ2-2; 7 bases line up with TRBD2. V was clipped by 5 bases and J by 6 bases; unmatched bases: 15. The CDR3 totals 17 residues. Germline CDR1 SGHTA, CDR2 FQGNSA. The CDR3 DNA sequence: TGTGCCAGCAGCCAATCCCGCGGGAGTCTTTTCGCCGGGGAGCTGTTTTTT. This codes for CASSQSRGSLFAGELFF. Looking up the rest from reference TRBV7-2 and TRBJ2-2 gives the full variable domain: GAGVSQSPSNKVTEKGKDVELRCDPISGHTALYWYRQSLGQGLEFLIYFQGNSAPDKSGLPSDRFSAERTGGSVSTLTIQRTQQEDSAVYLCASSQSRGSLFAGELFFGEGSRLTVL.

CDR3 residues: CASRPTGGNEQFF. CDR3 DNA: TGTGCCAGCAGACCCACAGGGGGGAATGAGCAGTTCTTC. J is TRBJ2-1 and V is TRBV28, with TRBD1 matching 8 bases. This CDR3 spans 13 amino acids. CDR1 MDHEN and CDR2 SYDVKM come from the germline V gene. V gave up 6 bases and J gave up 7 bases; unmatched junction bases: 5.

The chain joins TRBV27 to TRBJ1-5; the D is unclear. This CDR3 has 13 residues. The V end lost 3 bases, the J end lost 6 bases, and 9 bases lay between the germline ends. Germline-derived CDR1 and CDR2 are MNHEY and SMNVEV (reference sequence). For the CDR3, the DNA is TGTGCCAGCAGTTTCGGCGCAGGTCAGCCCCAGCATTTT. Translating gives CASSFGAGQPQHF.

The J gene is TRBJ1-2, the V gene TRBV15, with a tentative D call TRBD1 (5 bases). The CDR3 totals 13 residues. Per germline, CDR1 LNHNV and CDR2 YYDKDF (reference sequence). V was clipped by 0 bases and J by 3 bases, with 5 bases between them. The CDR3: CATSRDRDYGYTF. CDR3 sequence (DNA): TGTGCCACCAGCAGAGACAGGGACTATGGCTACACCTTC.

The chain employs TRBV27 and TRBJ2-3, with 11 bases identical to TRBD2. The CDR3 covers 18 residues. Germline V gene lookup returns CDR1 MNHEY and CDR2 SMNVEV (reference sequence). The ends lost 8 bases at V and 6 bases at J; junction bases unmatched: 19. The CDR3 loop reads CASSFRGTSGSQRDTQYF. In DNA, the CDR3 is TGTGCCAGCTCCTTCCGGGGGACTAGCGGATCCCAACGGGATACGCAGTATTTT.

The rearrangement uses TRBV5-1 and TRBJ2-7; 8 positions match TRBD2. The germline CDR1 and CDR2 sequences are SGHRS and YFSETQ. V dropped 4 bases and J dropped 0; count of bases not matched to a gene: 9. The CDR3 is 16 amino acids. The CDR3 region is CASSPIGREGSYEQYF. As DNA, the CDR3 is TGCGCCAGCAGCCCTATAGGTCGGGAGGGCTCCTACGAGCAGTACTTC. Together with reference TRBV5-1 and TRBJ2-7, the CDR3 gives the full variable domain: KAGVTQTPRYLIKTRGQQVTLSCSPISGHRSVSWYQQTPGQGLQFLFEYFSETQRNKGNFPGRFSGRQFSNSRSEMNVSTLELGDSALYLCASSPIGREGSYEQYFGPGTRLTVT.

The chain couples TRBV5-8 to TRBJ2-5; D is unclear. Per germline, CDR1 SGHTS and CDR2 YDEGEE. Between the trimmed V and J ends, which lost 0 bases and 5 bases, there was a span of 8 bases. This CDR3 spans 13 amino acids. This CDR3 reads CASSLGPFETQYF. The CDR3 bases are TGTGCCAGCAGCTTGGGGCCCTTTGAGACCCAGTACTTC.

V is TRBV13 and J is TRBJ1-5; 9 nucleotides agree with TRBD1. After removal of 6 bases from V and 5 bases from J, the junction contained 5 bases not matched to a gene. Germline V gives CDR1 PRHDT, CDR2 FYEKMQ (reference sequence). This CDR3 is 14 amino acids long. The CDR3 nucleotides read TGTGCCAGCAGTTCCGGGACAGGGTATCAGCCCCAGCATTTT. Encoded protein: CASSSGTGYQPQHF.

This chain uses TRBV5-1 with TRBJ2-1; 13 bases map to TRBD2. Trimming at V came to 3 bases and at J to 8 bases, leaving 2 bases not matched to a gene. Looked up from germline, CDR1 is SGHRS and CDR2 is YFSETQ. CDR3 length: 14 amino acids. The CDR3 DNA sequence: TGCGCCAGCAGCTCCGGGACTAGCGGGGATGAGCAGTTCTTC. This codes for CASSSGTSGDEQFF.

The rearrangement uses TRBV30 and TRBJ1-5; D perhaps matches TRBD1 (6 bases). The V and J ends lost 1 base and 9 bases respectively, with 13 bases between them. CDR1 GTSNPN and CDR2 SVGIG come from the germline V gene (reference sequence). The CDR3 contains 13 residues. The CDR3 DNA is TGTGCCTGGAGTGGGGCAGGGGCATCGCCCCAGCATTTT. Protein sequence: CAWSGAGASPQHF.

As for this clone: Different DNA sequences within this sample yield the same CDR3. The chain combines TRBV7-8 with TRBJ2-2, with D tentatively TRBD2 (6 bases). CDR3 length equals 16 residues. Deletions cut 5 bases from V and 0 bases from J, with 13 bases between. Germline V gene sequence: CDR1 SGHVS, CDR2 FQNEAQ. CDR3 DNA: TGTGCCAGCAGCCAGAGGCGGGGTTCGAACACCGGGGAGCTGTTTTTT. Translated: CASSQRRGSNTGELFF.

This clone was seen more than once but under ten times. V gene TRBV2 combines with J gene TRBJ1-5; 11 bases are a match to TRBD1. The germline V gene encodes CDR1 SNHLY and CDR2 FYNNEI. V shed 4 bases, J shed 2 bases, and the junction held 4 bases outside the gene matches. The CDR3 is made up of 16 amino acids. CDR3 coding DNA: TGTGCCAGCAGTGGGACAGGGGGCGGTGGCAATCAGCCCCAGCATTTT. Encoded protein: CASSGTGGGGNQPQHF.

The gene calls are TRBV6-4 and TRBJ1-2; D is ambiguous. The CDR3 covers 14 residues. Looked up from germline, CDR1 is MRHNA and CDR2 is SNTAGT. The V end was cut by 2 bases, the J end by 7 bases, with 14 bases between. The CDR3 loop is CASSDGRELGGYTF. The CDR3, as DNA: TGTGCCAGCAGTGACGGACGGGAACTTGGTGGCTACACCTTC.

The chain couples TRBV4-1 to TRBJ2-3; TRBD2 matches 10 bases. The V gene's germline CDR1 is MGHRA and CDR2 YSYEKL. This CDR3 has 17 amino acids. The V gene end was trimmed by 4 bases and the J gene end by 4 bases; junction bases not matched to a gene: 11. The CDR3 loop is CASSPPLAGVVSDTQYF. The CDR3 bases are TGCGCCAGCAGCCCCCCTCTAGCGGGAGTTGTTTCAGATACGCAGTATTTT.

This sequence joins TRBV5-5 and TRBJ2-7; D might be TRBD2 (7 bases). V shed 1 base and J shed 1 base, with 12 bases lying between them. Germline CDR1 SGHKS, CDR2 YYEKEE (reference sequence). CDR3 length: 15 amino acids. Written as DNA, the CDR3 is TGTGCCAGCAGCTTGAGGGGGGGAGGGTCCTACGAGCAGTACTTC. Translation: CASSLRGGGSYEQYF.

The rearrangement uses TRBV5-5 and TRBJ1-2, with D perhaps matching TRBD1 (6 bases). V lost 4 bases to trimming and J lost 8 bases, with 15 bases between them. The CDR3 consists of 13 residues. Germline CDR1 is SGHKS and CDR2 is YYEKEE (reference sequence). The CDR3 DNA sequence: TGTGCCAGCAGCCCAGGGGAGGGGAACGGCTACACCTTC. This translates into CASSPGEGNGYTF.